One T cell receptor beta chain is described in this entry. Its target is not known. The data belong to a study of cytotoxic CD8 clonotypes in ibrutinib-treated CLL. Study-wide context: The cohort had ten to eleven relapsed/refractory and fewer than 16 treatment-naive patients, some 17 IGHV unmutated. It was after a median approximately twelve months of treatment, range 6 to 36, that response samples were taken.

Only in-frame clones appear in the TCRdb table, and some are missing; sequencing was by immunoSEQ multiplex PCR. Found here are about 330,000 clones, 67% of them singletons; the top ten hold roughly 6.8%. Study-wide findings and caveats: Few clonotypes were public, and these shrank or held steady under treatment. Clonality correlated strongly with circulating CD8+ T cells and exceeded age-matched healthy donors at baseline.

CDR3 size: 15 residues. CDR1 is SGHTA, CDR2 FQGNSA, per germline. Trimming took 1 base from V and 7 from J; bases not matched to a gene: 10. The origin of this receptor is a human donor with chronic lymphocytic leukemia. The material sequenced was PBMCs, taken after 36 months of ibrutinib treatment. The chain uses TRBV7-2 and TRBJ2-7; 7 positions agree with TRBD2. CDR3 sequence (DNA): TGTGCCAGCAGCTTAGGCCAGCGGGATTGGAGTGAGCAGTACTTC. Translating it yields CASSLGQRDWSEQYF.